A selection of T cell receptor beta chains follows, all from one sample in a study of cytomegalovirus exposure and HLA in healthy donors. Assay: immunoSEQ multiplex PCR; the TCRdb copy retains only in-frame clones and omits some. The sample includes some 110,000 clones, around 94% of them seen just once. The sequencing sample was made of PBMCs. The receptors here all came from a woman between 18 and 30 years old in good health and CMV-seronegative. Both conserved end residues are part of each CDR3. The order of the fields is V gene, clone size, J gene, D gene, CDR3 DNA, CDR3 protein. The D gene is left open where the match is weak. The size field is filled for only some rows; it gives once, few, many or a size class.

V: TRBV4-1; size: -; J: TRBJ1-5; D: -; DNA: TGCGCCAGCAGCCACTCGAAAGGGGAGACAGGGCCCCAGCATTTT; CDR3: CASSHSKGETGPQHF
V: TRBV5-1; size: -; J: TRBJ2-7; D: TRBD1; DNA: TGCGCCAGCAGCCCCTTGACAGGGGGGAGAAACGAGCAGTACTTC; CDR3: CASSPLTGGRNEQYF
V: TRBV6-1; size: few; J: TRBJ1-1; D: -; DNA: TGTGCCAGCAGTGAAGCGCTTTACAGGACGGGCGACACTGAAGCTTTCTTT; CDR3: CASSEALYRTGDTEAFF
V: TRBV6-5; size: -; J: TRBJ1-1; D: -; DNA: TGTGCCAGCAGGCGTCGGGGGGAGACGAACACTGAAGCTTTCTTT; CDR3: CASRRRGETNTEAFF
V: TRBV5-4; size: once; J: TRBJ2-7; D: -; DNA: TGTGCCAGCAGCTTAGTGGGGGGCTCCTACGAGCAGTACTTC; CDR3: CASSLVGGSYEQYF
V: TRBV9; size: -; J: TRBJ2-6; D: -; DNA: TGTGCCAGCAGCGTAGGGGCCCTAGGAGGTACTGGGGCCAACGTCCTGACTTTC; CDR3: CASSVGALGGTGANVLTF
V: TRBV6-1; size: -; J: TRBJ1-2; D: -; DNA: TGTGCCAGTCGACCCGGGACAACATATGGCTACACCTTC; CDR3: CASRPGTTYGYTF
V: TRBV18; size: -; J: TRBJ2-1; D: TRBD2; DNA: TGTGCCAGCTCACCACCGGACGGCGATCCACTTACTAGCGGGAGTTATGAGCAGTTCTTC; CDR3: CASSPPDGDPLTSGSYEQFF
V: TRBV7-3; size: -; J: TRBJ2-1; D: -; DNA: TGTGCCAGCAGCTTAATAACGGGGGTTGACAATGAGCAGTTCTTC; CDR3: CASSLITGVDNEQFF
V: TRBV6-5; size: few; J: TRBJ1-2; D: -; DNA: TGTGCCAGCAGTCCGCCAGGGGCCTATGGCTACACCTTC; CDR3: CASSPPGAYGYTF
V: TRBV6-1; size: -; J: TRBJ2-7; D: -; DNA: TGTGCCAGCAGTGATGCAGGCCTCGTGACAGCGCCCTACGAGCAGTACTTC; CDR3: CASSDAGLVTAPYEQYF
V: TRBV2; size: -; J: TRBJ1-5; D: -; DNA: TGTGCCAGCAGTAAGGAGGGACCAGAGGGGCAGCCCCAGCATTTT; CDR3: CASSKEGPEGQPQHF
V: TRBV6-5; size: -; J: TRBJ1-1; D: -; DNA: TGTGCCAGCAGTTACGGGCCGGTCACTGAAGCTTTCTTT; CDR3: CASSYGPVTEAFF
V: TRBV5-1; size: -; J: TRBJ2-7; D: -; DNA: TGCGCCAGCAGCCTCCAAACCGGGACTTCCCCCTACGAGCAGTACTTC; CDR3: CASSLQTGTSPYEQYF
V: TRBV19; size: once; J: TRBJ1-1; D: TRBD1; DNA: TGTGCCACGAAAACAGGGGGCACTGAAGCTTTCTTT; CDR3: CATKTGGTEAFF
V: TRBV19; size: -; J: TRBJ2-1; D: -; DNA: TGTGCCAGCGACCTGGGGGGATCCTACAATGAGCAGTTCTTC; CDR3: CASDLGGSYNEQFF
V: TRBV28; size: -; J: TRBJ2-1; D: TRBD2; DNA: TGTGCCAGCAGTTTAGGACTAGCGGGGAACAATGAGCAGTTCTTC; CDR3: CASSLGLAGNNEQFF
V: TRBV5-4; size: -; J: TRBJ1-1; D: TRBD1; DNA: TGTGCCAGCAGCTTGGGACAGGGGGCGCGTGGCACTGAAGCTTTCTTT; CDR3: CASSLGQGARGTEAFF
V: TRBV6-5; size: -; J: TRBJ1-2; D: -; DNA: TGTGCCAGCAGTTACTCGTGGCAGGAGGACTATGGCTACACCTTC; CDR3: CASSYSWQEDYGYTF
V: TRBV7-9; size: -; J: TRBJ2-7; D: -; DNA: TGTGCCAGCAGCCCACCGTACCGGGGTTCTTACGAGCAGTACTTC; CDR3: CASSPPYRGSYEQYF